What follows are 8 T cell receptor beta chains derived from one specimen sequenced in a study of blood T cell repertoires in COVID-19. Sequenced by immunoSEQ multiplex PCR; TCRdb stores in-frame clones only, minus some. The sample records roughly 160,000 clones, 70% to 90% being singletons. The source material was peripheral blood. All receptors come from a man in his forties with acute or convalescent COVID-19.

The chain joins TRBV5-1 to TRBJ2-1, with TRBD1 identical over 8 bases. After removal of 4 bases from V and 5 bases from J, the junction contained 11 bases not matched to a gene. The CDR3 sequence is 16 residues long. The germline gives CDR1 SGHRS, CDR2 YFSETQ. This CDR3 reads CASSRTPGQANNEQFF. In DNA form, the CDR3 reads TGCGCCAGCAGCCGAACTCCGGGACAGGCGAACAATGAGCAGTTCTTC.

J is TRBJ2-5 and V is TRBV15, with D hard to call. Germline assignment: CDR1 LNHNV and CDR2 YYDKDF (reference sequence). This CDR3 is built from 14 residues. The V and J ends lost 5 bases and 0 bases respectively, with 10 bases between them. CDR3 protein: CATSSFRDQETQYF. The CDR3 DNA reads as TGTGCCACCAGCTCTTTCCGGGACCAAGAGACCCAGTACTTC.

The rearrangement links TRBV13 to TRBJ1-2; D possibly corresponds to TRBD1 (6 bases). V was clipped by 5 bases and J by 7 bases, with 14 bases between them. The CDR3 consists of 13 residues. Per germline, CDR1 PRHDT and CDR2 FYEKMQ (reference sequence). Written as DNA, the CDR3 is TGTGCCAGCAGCCACCAGGGGTCTCGTGGCTACACCTTC. Protein product: CASSHQGSRGYTF.

This chain joins TRBV18 and TRBJ2-5; D ambiguous. There are 14 residues in the CDR3. V was shortened by 3 bases and J by 1 base, with 9 bases between the two germline ends. Germline CDR1 KGHSH, CDR2 LQKENI. The CDR3 coding sequence is TGTGCCAGCTCACCGTCGAGGAGCCAAGAGACCCAGTACTTC. Its protein is CASSPSRSQETQYF.

The rearrangement joins TRBV30 to TRBJ1-1, with a possible D match to TRBD1 (5 bases). CDR1 GTSNPN and CDR2 SVGIG come from the germline V gene (reference sequence). V was shortened by 4 bases and J by 4 bases, with 13 bases between the two germline ends. The CDR3 runs to 13 residues. The CDR3 loop is CAWNQGRSTEAFF. CDR3 coding DNA: TGTGCCTGGAACCAGGGTCGCAGCACTGAAGCTTTCTTT.

The gene calls are TRBV5-5 and TRBJ1-4, with TRBD1 matching over 8 bases. Per germline, CDR1 SGHKS and CDR2 YYEKEE (reference sequence). CDR3 length: 14 residues. With 7 bases clipped from V and 5 bases from J, the junction kept 7 bases outside the gene matches. This chain's CDR3 is CASGDGTGNEKLFF. CDR3 in DNA: TGTGCCAGCGGGGACGGGACAGGCAATGAAAAACTGTTTTTT.

This chain joins TRBV6-5 and TRBJ1-5, with D perhaps matching TRBD1 (6 bases). Deletions cut 6 bases from V and 7 bases from J, with 19 bases between. Germline CDR1 is MNHEY and CDR2 is SVGAGI. This CDR3 comprises 15 residues. The chain's CDR3 is CASRRAGGPFQPQHF. The CDR3 bases are TGTGCCAGCAGGAGGGCCGGGGGGCCATTCCAGCCCCAGCATTTT.

The rearrangement uses TRBV6-1 and TRBJ2-7, with a tentative D call TRBD2 (5 bases). The germline CDR1 and CDR2 sequences are MNHNS and SASEGT. Trimming cost V 3 bases and J 6 bases, with 9 bases left between them. The CDR3 sequence is 12 residues long. CDR3 nucleotide sequence: TGTGCCAGCAGTGACGGGGTGGTCGAGCAGTACTTC. This gives the protein CASSDGVVEQYF.